This T cell receptor (beta chain) was recorded in a study of blood T cell repertoires in COVID-19. The wider study: Specimens from acute and convalescent COVID-19 originated in the United States, Italy and Spain.

The CDR3 runs to 14 residues. Germline V gene data show CDR1 as MNHEY and CDR2 as SMNVEV (reference sequence). V shed 8 bases, J shed 4 bases, and the junction held 9 bases outside the gene matches. Source study methods: The assay estimated nucleated cells by amplifying reference gene primers. The data were produced by immunoSEQ multiplex PCR, yet TCRdb's version contains in-frame clones alone and is incomplete. That table is the source of V, J and clone size, and D and trimming were worked out from the DNA. The sample includes approximately 180,000 clones, 75% to 95% of them seen just once. Sequences were obtained from peripheral blood. J is TRBJ1-2 and V is TRBV27; 8 bases map to TRBD1. The origin of this receptor is a man aged 45-65 years with acute or convalescent COVID-19. CDR3 amino acids: CASGGRGQVYGYTF. DNA of the CDR3: TGTGCCAGCGGGGGGCGGGGACAGGTCTATGGCTACACCTTC.